Each of the 26 T cell receptor beta chains below was sequenced from the same sample in a study of beta chain features in type 1 diabetes. Of the isolated RNA, all was reverse transcribed, and so the sequenced material was expressed TCRB transcripts. Sequencing used immunoSEQ multiplex PCR; TCRdb keeps in-frame clones, though not all of them. The sample has roughly 400,000 clones, around 13% seen once. Specimen: naive CD4+ T cells from blood. The receptors shown here come from a man aged 25 to 40 in good health.

The table lists this clone with a few counts. The V and J genes are TRBV11-3 and TRBJ2-4, with D possibly matching TRBD2 (5 bases). The CDR3 has 15 amino acids. Germline CDR1 reads SGHNT; CDR2 reads YENEEA. Trimming shortened V by 2 bases and J by 0 bases, and 8 bases separated the two germline ends. CDR3: CASSLIRGAKNIQYF. DNA for the CDR3: TGTGCCAGCAGCTTAATCCGGGGAGCCAAAAACATTCAGTACTTC.

This clone turned up a few times. The chain employs TRBV30 and TRBJ2-2; D might be TRBD2 (6 bases). The CDR3 runs to 13 residues. The germline V gene encodes CDR1 GTSNPN and CDR2 SVGIG (reference sequence). V was trimmed by 4 bases and J by 8 bases, leaving 14 bases between them. The DNA of the CDR3 is TGTGCCTGGAATGGAGGGCGATCGGGGGAGCTGTTTTTT. It is translated as CAWNGGRSGELFF.

This clone was recorded a few times. The chain carries TRBV7-2 and TRBJ2-5; 12 nucleotides agree with TRBD1. The V and J ends lost 5 bases and 4 bases, in that order; junction bases with no gene match: 2. The CDR3 is 14 amino acids. Germline lookup yields CDR1 SGHTA and CDR2 FQGNSA. The DNA of the CDR3 is TGTGCCAGCAGCCCGGGACAGGGGGCAGAGACCCAGTACTTC. It codes for CASSPGQGAETQYF.

V is TRBV5-1 and J is TRBJ2-1, with 7 bases lining up with TRBD1. The CDR3 extends over 15 amino acids. The J segment lost 3 bases and the V segment lost 9 bases, leaving 12 bases of the junction unmatched. Germline-derived CDR1 and CDR2 are SGHRS and YFSETQ. CDR3 coding DNA: TGCGCCACTTCAAGCACAGGGGTTAACTACAATGAGCAGTTCTTC. Translating it yields CATSSTGVNYNEQFF.

This chain uses TRBV7-2 with TRBJ2-2; D is ambiguous. This CDR3 has 16 residues. Germline assignment: CDR1 SGHTA and CDR2 FQGNSA. V gave up 5 bases and J gave up 2 bases, with 15 bases separating them. The CDR3 region has the DNA TGTGCCAGCAGCCCAAAACCTTTGGTCAACACCGGGGAGCTGTTTTTT. It translates to CASSPKPLVNTGELFF.

This chain joins TRBV30 and TRBJ2-3; the match to TRBD2 covers 8 bases. Looked up from germline, CDR1 is GTSNPN and CDR2 is SVGIG (reference sequence). V gave up 0 bases and J gave up 4 bases; unmatched junction bases: 6. CDR3 length: 15 residues. The CDR3 region has the DNA TGTGCCTGGAGTGTATTTCCGGGAGGGTCAGATACGCAGTATTTT. Its translation: CAWSVFPGGSDTQYF.

Concerning this clone: At one end the junction does not follow the germline gene, possibly because of a read error. In nucleotides, the CDR3 is TGCGCCAGCAGCCAAGATAGAGTCGGAGGGCCGGGTGAGTTT. Translation gives CASSQDRVGGPGEF. The chain employs TRBV4-3 and TRBJ2-3; TRBD2 might be the D (6 bases). CDR3 length: 14 amino acids. CDR1 and CDR2 from the germline V gene are LGHNA and YSLEER.

This chain joins TRBV7-9 and TRBJ2-7; D may be TRBD1 (6 bases). In germline, CDR1 is SEHNR, CDR2 FQNEAQ (reference sequence). CDR3 size: 14 residues. V shed 1 base and J shed 2 bases, with 9 bases lying between them. CDR3 protein: CASSLVGDTYEQYF. The CDR3 DNA is TGTGCCAGCAGCTTAGTCGGGGACACCTACGAGCAGTACTTC.

This clone appeared a few times. This rearrangement joins TRBV7-9 to TRBJ1-5; no definite D call. This CDR3 region has 14 residues. The V end lost 1 base, the J end lost 0 bases, and 4 bases lay between the germline ends. The germline CDR1 and CDR2 sequences are SEHNR and FQNEAQ (reference sequence). The CDR3 region has the DNA TGTGCCAGCAGCTTAGACAGTAGCAATCAGCCCCAGCATTTT. This translates into CASSLDSSNQPQHF. Using reference TRBV7-9 and TRBJ1-5 for the parts outside the CDR3, the full variable domain is DTGVSQNPRHKITKRGQNVTFRCDPISEHNRLYWYRQTLGQGPEFLTYFQNEAQLEKSRLLSDRFSAERPKGSFSTLEIQRTEQGDSAMYLCASSLDSSNQPQHFGDGTRLSIL.

The chain employs TRBV15 and TRBJ1-1; TRBD1 is a possible D gene (5 bases). The germline CDR1 and CDR2 sequences are LNHNV and YYDKDF (reference sequence). The CDR3 runs 13 residues. Trimming stripped 5 bases from V and 10 bases from J, with 17 bases between. The CDR3 DNA reads as TGTGCCACCAGCCTATCAGAGGGGCTGGGAGCTTTCTTT. Translating it yields CATSLSEGLGAFF.

This clone was detected a few times. The V gene is TRBV5-4, the J gene TRBJ1-2; D is ambiguous. Germline-derived CDR1 and CDR2 are SGHNT and YYREEE (reference sequence). This CDR3 has 12 residues. V lost 1 base, J lost 8 bases, and 9 bases lay in between. The CDR3 DNA follows: TGTGCCAGCAGCTTGCCCGTCGGCGGCTACACCTTC. The encoded protein is CASSLPVGGYTF.

This clone was detected only a few times. This chain links TRBV7-9 with TRBJ1-1; tentatively, D is TRBD1 (5 bases). Germline values: CDR1 SEHNR, CDR2 FQNEAQ (reference sequence). Trimming shortened V by 4 bases and J by 2 bases, and 20 bases separated the two germline ends. The CDR3 is made up of 17 amino acids. The CDR3 region is CASSSPRSWGRNTEAFF. DNA of the CDR3: TGTGCCAGCAGCTCTCCCCGATCGTGGGGCAGAAACACTGAAGCTTTCTTT. Looking up the rest from reference TRBV7-9 and TRBJ1-1 gives the full variable domain: DTGVSQNPRHKITKRGQNVTFRCDPISEHNRLYWYRQTLGQGPEFLTYFQNEAQLEKSRLLSDRFSAERPKGSFSTLEIQRTEQGDSAMYLCASSSPRSWGRNTEAFFGQGTRLTVV.

The genes are TRBV7-9 and TRBJ2-3; D is uncertain. CDR3 length: 14 amino acids. The germline V and J ends were trimmed by 0 bases and 3 bases, with 7 bases remaining between them. CDR1 and CDR2 (germline): SEHNR, FQNEAQ (reference sequence). CDR3: CASSLATGTDTQYF. CDR3 coding DNA: TGTGCCAGCAGCTTAGCAACTGGTACAGATACGCAGTATTTT.

The chain joins TRBV7-2 to TRBJ2-3; TRBD1 or TRBD2 may be the D gene (5 bases each). CDR3 length equals 16 residues. V was trimmed by 6 bases and J by 4 bases, leaving 20 bases between them. The germline CDR1 and CDR2 sequences are SGHTA and FQGNSA. The CDR3 here is CASRAPWGGGPDTQYF. DNA of the CDR3: TGTGCCAGCAGAGCTCCGTGGGGCGGCGGGCCAGATACGCAGTATTTT.

V is TRBV12-2 and J is TRBJ1-2; TRBD1, the table's D call, was not compared with the DNA. TRBV12-2 is a known pseudogene. The CDR3 extends over 14 amino acids. The CDR3 loop reads CASRLDPGHRGYTF. The CDR3 DNA reads TGTGCAAGTCGCTTAGACCCGGGACATCGTGGCTACACCTTC.

The rearrangement uses TRBV6-5 and TRBJ2-3, with 9 nucleotides matching TRBD1. The CDR3 is 14 residues long. CDR1 and CDR2 from the germline V gene are MNHEY and SVGAGI. Trimming cost V 5 bases and J 2 bases; bases outside gene matches: 2. CDR3 nucleotides: TGTGCCAGCAGTCGGGACAGGGTCACAGATACGCAGTATTTT. Protein sequence: CASSRDRVTDTQYF.

V usage is TRBV29-1 and J usage is TRBJ1-2; 9 bases are shared with TRBD1. The trim removed 7 bases at V and 3 bases at J, leaving 3 bases unmatched. Per the germline V gene, CDR1 is SQVTM and CDR2 is ANQGSEA. This CDR3 is 12 amino acids long. The CDR3 DNA reads TGCAGCGCCACAGGGGGCGACTATGGCTACACCTTC. This translates into CSATGGDYGYTF.

This clone has a handful of counts. This chain connects TRBV10-3 to TRBJ2-1, with D perhaps TRBD2 (5 bases). V lost 6 bases, J lost 4 bases, and 16 bases lay in between. The germline V gene encodes CDR1 ENHRY and CDR2 SYGVKD. The CDR3 extends over 15 amino acids. This CDR3 is CAISPSLGTYNEQFF. The CDR3, as DNA: TGTGCCATCAGCCCCTCACTAGGTACTTACAATGAGCAGTTCTTC.

The rearrangement uses TRBV19 and TRBJ2-1; D is possibly TRBD1 (6 bases). Germline V gene data show CDR1 as LNHDA and CDR2 as SQIVND (reference sequence). There are 16 residues in the CDR3. V lost 3 bases to trimming and J lost 9 bases, with 21 bases between them. CDR3 loop: CASSIAGAIGLSEQFF. The DNA of the CDR3 is TGTGCCAGTAGTATTGCAGGGGCCATCGGCCTCAGTGAGCAGTTCTTC.

This clone was detected a few times. The chain carries TRBV9 and TRBJ1-1; a weak D match, TRBD1 (6 bases). The germline gives CDR1 SGDLS, CDR2 YYNGEE. CDR3 length: 14 amino acids. Trimming took 5 bases from V and 2 from J, leaving 13 bases between them. CDR3 sequence: CASRSGTLNTEAFF. CDR3 DNA sequence: TGTGCCAGCAGGTCAGGGACACTTAACACTGAAGCTTTCTTT.

The gene calls are TRBV29-1 and TRBJ2-4; 16 nucleotides match TRBD2. Trimming removed 7 bases from V and 1 base from J; junction bases left unmatched: 7. This CDR3 has 17 amino acids. Germline V gene sequence: CDR1 SQVTM, CDR2 ANQGSEA. CDR3 in amino acids: CSAVGLAGGDAKNIQYF. In DNA form, the CDR3 reads TGCAGCGCCGTGGGACTAGCGGGAGGGGACGCCAAAAACATTCAGTACTTC.

This clone has just a few counts. V is TRBV29-1 and J is TRBJ2-3, with D possibly being TRBD1 (5 bases). Germline assignment: CDR1 SQVTM and CDR2 ANQGSEA. V was trimmed by 7 bases and J by 0 bases, leaving 14 bases between them. The CDR3 sequence is 14 residues long. In DNA, the CDR3 is TGCAGCGGGCTAACGACAGTGAGCACAGATACGCAGTATTTT. Its protein product is CSGLTTVSTDTQYF.

This clone came up a few times. The V gene is TRBV2, the J gene TRBJ2-1; TRBD1 agrees at 10 bases. The V segment lost 4 bases and the J segment 8 bases; nucleotides outside the gene matches: 8. The CDR3 has 15 amino acids. CDR1 and CDR2 from the germline V gene are SNHLY and FYNNEI. The CDR3 here is CASSVRDRGSHEQFF. The CDR3 DNA reads TGTGCCAGCAGTGTCCGGGACAGGGGTTCACATGAGCAGTTCTTC.

The chain joins TRBV19 to TRBJ2-1; D not certain. The CDR3 consists of 15 residues. Trimming took off 7 bases at V and 9 bases at J, with 22 bases between the two ends. The germline CDR1 and CDR2 sequences are LNHDA and SQIVND (reference sequence). In DNA, the CDR3 is TGTGCCAGTACTATCGCGGATAGTTCTGTGGGTGAGCAGTTCTTC. It encodes CASTIADSSVGEQFF.

This clone has more than one count but fewer than ten. The chain is built from TRBV4-3 and TRBJ2-1; D may correspond to TRBD1 or TRBD2 (5 bases each). Germline V gene lookup returns CDR1 LGHNA and CDR2 YSLEER. Trimming removed 2 bases at V and 14 bases at J, with 19 bases between. This CDR3 comprises 14 residues. CDR3 coding DNA: TGCGCCAGCAGCCAATCTAATAGGGACGGTGGTGAGTTCTTC. It codes for CASSQSNRDGGEFF.

J is TRBJ2-2 and V is TRBV7-2; D not resolved. The V end lost 6 bases, the J end lost 1 base, and 15 bases lay between the germline ends. Germline V gives CDR1 SGHTA, CDR2 FQGNSA. The CDR3 runs to 16 residues. CDR3 sequence reads: CASSRFGRLNTGELFF. CDR3 nucleotides: TGTGCCAGCAGTAGGTTTGGGCGCTTGAACACCGGGGAGCTGTTTTTT.